Detailed here is one T cell receptor beta chain. Its target is not known. Time point denoted: pre-treatment sample, taken before nivolumab and TIL therapy. Adults with stage 4 NSCLC were enrolled in a phase I trial. This entry comes from a study of TIL therapy for anti-PD-1-resistant metastatic lung cancer. Broader study findings: This highly selected cohort may not generalize to typical lung cancer patients.

The immunoSEQ assay was v3. Survey-level samples got 2 million or so read pairs; deep-level samples got roughly 5-6.5 million. Sequencing was performed with immunoSEQ multiplex PCR; in TCRdb, only in-frame clones are kept and a portion is missing. The table includes about 21,000 clones, 60% to 85% detected once. Trimming took off 7 bases at V and 8 bases at J, with 11 bases between the two ends. The CDR3 totals 12 residues. In germline, CDR1 is LNHDA, CDR2 SQIVND (reference sequence). This receptor was obtained from a person between 25 and 80 years old with non-small cell lung cancer. The chain joins TRBV19 to TRBJ1-4, with D uncertain. The source material was blood, sampled at baseline. The CDR3 sequence is CASNQVREKLFF. CDR3 coding DNA: TGTGCCAGTAATCAGGTTCGAGAAAAACTGTTTTTT.